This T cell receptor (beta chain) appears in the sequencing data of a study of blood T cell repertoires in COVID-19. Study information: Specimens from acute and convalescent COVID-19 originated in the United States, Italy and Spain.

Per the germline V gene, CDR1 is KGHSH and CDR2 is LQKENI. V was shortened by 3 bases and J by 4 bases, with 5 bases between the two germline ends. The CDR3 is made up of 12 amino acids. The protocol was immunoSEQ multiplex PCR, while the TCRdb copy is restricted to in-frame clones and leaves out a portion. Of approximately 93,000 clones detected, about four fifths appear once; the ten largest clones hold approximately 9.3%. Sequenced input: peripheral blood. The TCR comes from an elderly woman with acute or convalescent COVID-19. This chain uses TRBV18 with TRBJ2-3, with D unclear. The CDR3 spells CASSPLSDTQYF. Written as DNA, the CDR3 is TGTGCCAGCTCACCGTTATCAGATACGCAGTATTTT.